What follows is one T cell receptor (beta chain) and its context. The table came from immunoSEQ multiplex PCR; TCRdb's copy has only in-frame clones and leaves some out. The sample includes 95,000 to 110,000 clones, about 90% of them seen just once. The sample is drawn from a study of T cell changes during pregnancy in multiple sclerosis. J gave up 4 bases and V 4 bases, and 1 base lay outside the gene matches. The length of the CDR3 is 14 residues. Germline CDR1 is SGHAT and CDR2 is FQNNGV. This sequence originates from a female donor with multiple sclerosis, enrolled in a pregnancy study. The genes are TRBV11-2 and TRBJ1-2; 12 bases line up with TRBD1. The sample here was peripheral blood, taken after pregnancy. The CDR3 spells CASSWGQGAYGYTF. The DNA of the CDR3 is TGTGCCAGCAGCTGGGGACAGGGGGCCTATGGCTACACCTTC.